The 11 T cell receptor beta chains below were found in one sample sequenced in a study of T-cell reconstitution after alpha-beta-depleted transplantation in children. Library preparation (for TCRbeta) was performed with unique molecular identifiers. From the PCR reads, TCRdb called clonotypes with MiXCR, one entry per CDR3 protein. This sample carries 250,000 to 300,000 distinct CDR3 sequences, 9.9% of them seen once, and the ten largest clones take roughly a tenth. The sample in question was PBMCs from the stem cell graft donor, obtained from the stem cell graft. All receptors derive from a human donor who donated a stem cell graft to a child with SCID.

This clonotype was seen ten or more times. The chain has TRBV20-1 and TRBJ2-1; 7 nucleotides match TRBD2. The ends lost 3 bases at V and 0 bases at J; junction bases unmatched: 2. Germline V gives CDR1 DFQATT, CDR2 SNEGSKA (reference sequence). This CDR3 is built from 14 residues. This chain's CDR3 is CSARSGDSYNEQFF. DNA of the CDR3: TGCAGTGCTAGGAGCGGGGACTCCTACAATGAGCAGTTCTTC.

The CDR3 coding sequence is TGTGCCACCAGTGACCCGGGACAGCCATGGATGGGCTACACCTTC. Amino acid sequence: CATSDPGQPWMGYTF. The rearrangement joins TRBV24-1 to TRBJ1-2; TRBD1 matches at 7 bases. The V gene end was trimmed by 4 bases and the J gene end by 8 bases; junction bases not matched to a gene: 12. The CDR3 is 15 residues long. The germline gives CDR1 KGHDR, CDR2 SFDVKD.

This clonotype was observed a few times. The rearrangement joins TRBV9 to TRBJ1-3, with D uncertain. CDR1 SGDLS and CDR2 YYNGEE come from the germline V gene. The V and J ends lost 3 bases and 1 base respectively, with 11 bases between them. The CDR3 totals 15 residues. The CDR3 loop is CASSAQLSSGNTIYF. DNA for the CDR3: TGTGCCAGCAGCGCTCAGCTCTCTTCTGGAAACACCATATATTTT.

The rearrangement joins TRBV7-8 to TRBJ1-5; 7 bases match TRBD1. The germline V gene encodes CDR1 SGHVS and CDR2 FQNEAQ. The V and J ends lost 4 bases and 6 bases, in that order; junction bases with no gene match: 21. The CDR3 is made up of 19 amino acids. The CDR3, as DNA: TGTGCCAGCAGCTCTTCGGTCTCGGCAGGGGGGAATATAGGTCAGCCCCAGCATTTT. Protein product: CASSSSVSAGGNIGQPQHF.

DNA for the CDR3: TGTGCCAGCAGTAGTAGGGGGCGAATCTATTCCGAGCAGTACTTC. Its translation: CASSSRGRIYSEQYF. V and J are TRBV27 and TRBJ2-7, with TRBD1 matching over 7 bases. The V gene's germline CDR1 is MNHEY and CDR2 SMNVEV (reference sequence). The CDR3 is made up of 15 amino acids. Trimming at V came to 5 bases and at J to 6 bases, leaving 13 bases not matched to a gene.

Ten or more counts support this clonotype. The rearrangement links TRBV6-6 to TRBJ2-5; D not resolved. Looked up from germline, CDR1 is MNHNY and CDR2 is SVGAGI (reference sequence). The CDR3 extends over 11 amino acids. The V end lost 6 bases, the J end lost 4 bases, and 6 bases lay between the germline ends. The CDR3 is CASSPSETQYF. The CDR3 bases are TGTGCCAGCAGCCCCTCAGAGACCCAGTACTTC.

This clonotype was seen only a few times. The chain employs TRBV5-1 and TRBJ2-3; D is possibly TRBD1 (5 bases). This CDR3 has 16 residues. Trimming shortened V by 5 bases and J by 0 bases, and 16 bases separated the two germline ends. Germline V lookup: CDR1 SGHRS, CDR2 YFSETQ. This CDR3 is CASRNTAGWSTDTQYF. In DNA form, the CDR3 reads TGCGCCAGCAGAAACACGGCAGGGTGGAGCACAGATACGCAGTATTTT.

The table lists this clonotype with many counts. The genes are TRBV18 and TRBJ2-3; no clear D gene. This CDR3 has 11 amino acids. In germline, CDR1 is KGHSH, CDR2 LQKENI. V was pared by 3 bases and J by 6 bases, with 4 bases between. For the CDR3, the DNA is TGTGCCAGCTCACCGTGGGATACGCAGTATTTT. Residues: CASSPWDTQYF.

This clonotype has ten or more counts. The chain joins TRBV3-1 to TRBJ1-1; 7 bases match TRBD1. Per germline, CDR1 LGHDT and CDR2 YNNKEL (reference sequence). J was trimmed by 1 base and V by 1 base; bases with no gene match: 0. The CDR3 covers 14 residues. The CDR3 sequence: CASSQGQGNTEAFF. CDR3 coding DNA: TGTGCCAGCAGCCAAGGACAGGGGAACACTGAAGCTTTCTTT.

This clonotype was seen repeatedly, ten times or more. The chain employs TRBV12-3 or TRBV12-4 and TRBJ1-2; TRBD1 matches at 9 bases. CDR3 length: 16 residues. The V segment lost 4 bases and the J segment 7 bases; nucleotides outside the gene matches: 13. Written as DNA, the CDR3 is TGTGCCAGCAGTTCGACAGGGGGTAGCCTTATTTCTGGCTACACCTTC. This encodes CASSSTGGSLISGYTF.

The chain recombines TRBV19 with TRBJ1-6; D remains unclear. CDR3 length: 13 residues. Trimming cost V 1 base and J 13 bases, with 11 bases left between them. Germline CDR1 is LNHDA and CDR2 is SQIVND (reference sequence). CDR3 nucleotide sequence: TGTGCCAGTAGTATAGCCCAATACGCTCCCCTCCACTTT. Translation: CASSIAQYAPLHF. The entire variable domain, with the rest obtained from reference TRBV19 and TRBJ1-6, is as follows: DGGITQSPKYLFRKEGQNVTLSCEQNLNHDAMYWYRQDPGQGLRLIYYSQIVNDFQKGDIAEGYSVSREKKESFPLTVTSAQKNPTAFYLCASSIAQYAPLHFGNGTRLTVT.